This passage covers 29 T cell receptor beta chains from one sample sequenced in a study of T cells in localized non-small cell lung cancer. Repertoires were generated with immunoSEQ multiplex PCR, while TCRdb's copy carries only in-frame clones and drops some. The table lists around 750 clones, roughly 26% of them singletons. This specimen consisted of normal lung tissue next to the tumor, obtained before any cancer treatment. The receptors come from a woman aged 40-69 years with stage III lung adenocarcinoma.

This rearrangement joins TRBV12-5 to TRBJ2-2; no reliable D call. V was pared by 0 bases and J by 2 bases, with 10 bases between. The CDR3 spans 16 residues. CDR1 and CDR2 from the germline V gene are LGHNT and FRNRAP. The DNA of the CDR3 is TGTGCTAGTGGTTTGGTAGAGGCAGTTAACACCGGGGAGCTGTTTTTT. This gives the protein CASGLVEAVNTGELFF. The full variable domain, rest sourced from reference TRBV12-5 and TRBJ2-2, is DARVTQTPRHKVTEMGQEVTMRCQPILGHNTVFWYRQTMMQGLELLAYFRNRAPLDDSGMPKDRFSAEMPDATLATLKIQPSEPRDSAVYFCASGLVEAVNTGELFFGEGSRLTVL.

Here the CDR3 DNA reads TGTGCCTGGAGTGACCAAGAGACCCAGTACTTC. This encodes CAWSDQETQYF. The chain combines TRBV30 with TRBJ2-5; no clear D. Germline-derived CDR1 and CDR2 are GTSNPN and SVGIG (reference sequence). With 1 base removed from V and 0 bases from J, the gap between germline ends came to 0 bases. The CDR3 loop spans 11 amino acids.

The chain recombines TRBV10-2 with TRBJ2-7, with TRBD1 matching 8 bases. CDR1 is WSHSY, CDR2 SAAADI, per germline. Trimming cost V 3 bases and J 4 bases; bases outside gene matches: 8. This CDR3 contains 15 residues. CDR3 residues: CASSDTDRVGYEQYF. CDR3 coding DNA: TGCGCCAGCAGTGATACGGACAGGGTAGGATACGAGCAGTACTTC.

Within the sample, this clone is large. The rearrangement joins TRBV6-8 to TRBJ2-7; either TRBD1 or TRBD2 may fit D (5 bases each). CDR1 and CDR2 (germline): MNHGY, SAAAGT. Trimming removed 6 bases from V and 2 bases from J, with 11 bases in between. This CDR3 contains 13 residues. CDR3 nucleotides: TGTGCCAGCAGCAAGGGACGGGCCTACGAGCAGTACTTC. Amino acids: CASSKGRAYEQYF.

This chain uses TRBV28 with TRBJ2-4; D uncertain. The V and J ends lost 3 bases and 6 bases respectively, with 12 bases between them. This CDR3 is built from 14 residues. Germline loops: CDR1 MDHEN, CDR2 SYDVKM. The CDR3 DNA follows: TGTGCCAGCAGTTTTTCTTCACGGACAAACATTCAGTACTTC. Its protein is CASSFSSRTNIQYF.

This chain joins TRBV5-1 and TRBJ2-7, with 8 bases fitting TRBD1. Germline CDR1 is SGHRS and CDR2 is YFSETQ. Germline trimming cut 5 bases from V and 4 bases from J; bases unmatched to any gene: 14. There are 16 residues in the CDR3. This CDR3 reads CASRSSGDRGRYEQYF. The CDR3 DNA reads TGCGCCAGCAGGTCGTCCGGCGACAGGGGTCGGTACGAGCAGTACTTC. The variable domain in full, completed from reference TRBV5-1 and TRBJ2-7, reads KAGVTQTPRYLIKTRGQQVTLSCSPISGHRSVSWYQQTPGQGLQFLFEYFSETQRNKGNFPGRFSGRQFSNSRSEMNVSTLELGDSALYLCASRSSGDRGRYEQYFGPGTRLTVT.

In its sample, this clone was seen a few times. The chain uses TRBV29-1 and TRBJ1-1; D remains ambiguous. Germline-derived CDR1 and CDR2 are SQVTM and ANQGSEA. The CDR3 length is 14 residues. V gave up 7 bases and J gave up 11 bases, with 26 bases separating them. CDR3 region: CSAMKNRADHEAFF. CDR3 nucleotide sequence: TGCAGCGCTATGAAAAACCGGGCCGATCACGAGGCTTTCTTT. Combining the CDR3 with reference TRBV29-1 and TRBJ1-1 gives the whole variable domain SAVISQKPSRDICQRGTSLTIQCQVDSQVTMMFWYRQQPGQSLTLIATANQGSEATYESGFVIDKFPISRPNLTFSTLTVSNMSPEDSSIYLCSAMKNRADHEAFFGQGTRLTVV.

The gene calls are TRBV6-8 and TRBJ2-7; 7 bases agree with TRBD1. The CDR3 has 14 amino acids. V dropped 6 bases and J dropped 2; count of bases not matched to a gene: 7. The germline gives CDR1 MNHGY, CDR2 SAAAGT. The CDR3 loop is CASSLDRPPYEQYF. The CDR3 DNA sequence: TGTGCCAGCAGCCTGGACAGGCCTCCCTACGAGCAGTACTTC.

J is TRBJ2-7 and V is TRBV28, with a tentative D call TRBD1 (7 bases). This CDR3 contains 15 residues. In germline, CDR1 is MDHEN, CDR2 SYDVKM. Trimming pared 5 bases from V and 2 bases from J, leaving 16 bases between. The CDR3 spells CASSHTAGQTYEQYF. In DNA, the CDR3 is TGTGCCAGCAGTCACACTGCGGGACAGACCTACGAGCAGTACTTC.

The chain joins TRBV11-3 to TRBJ1-2; 10 bases are a match to TRBD1. The CDR3 sequence is 15 residues long. V gave up 5 bases and J gave up 5 bases; unmatched junction bases: 8. Per germline, CDR1 SGHNT and CDR2 YENEEA. In DNA form, the CDR3 reads TGTGCCAGCAGCGAGTCCGGGACAGGGGCATATGGCTACACCTTC. Amino acids: CASSESGTGAYGYTF.

By its share, this clone is large. This sequence joins TRBV6-7 and TRBJ2-1; 10 positions match TRBD2. TRBV6-7 is an ORF; its function is uncertain. The CDR3 loop spans 15 amino acids. The J segment lost 3 bases and the V segment lost 7 bases, leaving 6 bases of the junction unmatched. The CDR3 DNA reads as TGTGCCAGCACCACATCTAGCGGGAGCTACAATGAGCAGTTCTTC. Its translation: CASTTSSGSYNEQFF.

This clone is medium-sized by share. This sequence joins TRBV11-3 and TRBJ2-1, with TRBD2 matching over 8 bases. V was pared by 4 bases and J by 4 bases, with 6 bases of the junction left unmatched. Germline V lookup: CDR1 SGHNT, CDR2 YENEEA. This CDR3 comprises 15 residues. The DNA of the CDR3 is TGTGCCAGCAGCTCACTAGCGGAGGGGTACAATGAGCAGTTCTTC. Encoded protein: CASSSLAEGYNEQFF.

A few counts support this clone. This sequence joins TRBV19 and TRBJ1-5; D uncertain. CDR3 length: 12 amino acids. V shed 5 bases and J shed 6 bases, with 8 bases lying between them. Germline values: CDR1 LNHDA, CDR2 SQIVND (reference sequence). The chain's CDR3 is CASSAGFQPQHF. In DNA, the CDR3 is TGTGCCAGTAGTGCGGGATTTCAGCCCCAGCATTTT.

The V and J genes are TRBV29-1 and TRBJ1-3; a weak D match, TRBD1 (5 bases). The germline V gene has CDR1 SQVTM and CDR2 ANQGSEA. V lost 4 bases and J lost 0, with 13 bases in between. The CDR3 is 15 residues long. The CDR3: CSVARGVDSGNTIYF. CDR3 nucleotide sequence: TGCAGCGTTGCCCGAGGGGTAGACTCTGGAAACACCATATATTTT.

The chain couples TRBV6-9 to TRBJ1-2; D not certain. Germline V CDR1 and CDR2: MNHGY, SVAAGI. Trimming cost V 10 bases and J 1 base, with 7 bases left between them. The CDR3 runs 11 residues. CDR3: CATIYNYGYTF. Here the CDR3 DNA reads TGTGCCACCATATATAACTATGGCTACACCTTC.

In its sample, this clone ranks as large. J is TRBJ2-7 and V is TRBV28; D tentatively reads TRBD1 or TRBD2 (5 bases each). This CDR3 region has 17 residues. The germline V gene has CDR1 MDHEN and CDR2 SYDVKM. Trimming stripped 2 bases from V and 0 bases from J, with 17 bases between. CDR3 loop: CASSLGPGQSSSYEQYF. The CDR3 DNA reads as TGTGCCAGCAGTTTAGGCCCGGGGCAGTCAAGCTCCTACGAGCAGTACTTC.

This clone ranks as large. The chain joins TRBV11-3 to TRBJ2-7; either TRBD1 or TRBD2 may supply D (6 bases each). Between the trimmed V and J ends, which lost 3 bases and 3 bases, there was a span of 12 bases. The germline gives CDR1 SGHNT, CDR2 YENEEA. The length of the CDR3 is 14 residues. The CDR3 sequence: CASSLAEGGYEQYF. The CDR3 nucleotides read TGTGCCAGCAGCTTGGCCGAGGGGGGCTACGAGCAGTACTTC.

The chain combines TRBV28 with TRBJ2-7, with 11 bases aligning to TRBD1. The CDR3 totals 16 residues. V lost 8 bases to trimming and J lost 2 bases; unmatched junction nucleotides: 11. Germline V gene lookup returns CDR1 MDHEN and CDR2 SYDVKM. The DNA of the CDR3 is TGTGCCAGCCTTAGGGTCGGGACAGGGGGGGCCTACGAGCAGTACTTC. Encoded protein: CASLRVGTGGAYEQYF.

This clone showed up just a few times. V and J are TRBV19 and TRBJ1-1, with 8 bases lining up with TRBD1. The CDR3 sequence is 14 residues long. The V and J ends lost 5 bases and 5 bases, in that order; junction bases with no gene match: 7. Per germline, CDR1 LNHDA and CDR2 SQIVND (reference sequence). The CDR3 protein is CASSLQGEGTEAFF. The DNA of the CDR3 is TGTGCCAGTAGTCTACAGGGGGAAGGGACTGAAGCTTTCTTT.

In this sample, this clone turned up once. The chain uses TRBV19 and TRBJ2-5; 9 bases agree with TRBD2. CDR1 and CDR2 (germline): LNHDA, SQIVND (reference sequence). The CDR3 covers 15 residues. With V trimmed by 5 bases and J by 4 bases, 8 bases remained unmatched. CDR3 amino acids: CASSPSGKRRETQYF. The CDR3 region has the DNA TGTGCCAGTAGTCCTAGCGGGAAAAGGCGAGAGACCCAGTACTTC.

Only a few counts were recorded for this clone. This chain uses TRBV29-1 with TRBJ1-1, with a possible D match to TRBD1 (6 bases). This CDR3 contains 13 residues. The V end was cut by 3 bases, the J end by 5 bases, with 13 bases between. CDR1 is SQVTM, CDR2 ANQGSEA, per germline. The CDR3 protein is CSVEEGGATEAFF. Here the CDR3 DNA reads TGCAGCGTTGAGGAAGGGGGGGCGACTGAAGCTTTCTTT. Drawing the rest from reference TRBV29-1 and TRBJ1-1, the complete variable domain is SAVISQKPSRDICQRGTSLTIQCQVDSQVTMMFWYRQQPGQSLTLIATANQGSEATYESGFVIDKFPISRPNLTFSTLTVSNMSPEDSSIYLCSVEEGGATEAFFGQGTRLTVV.

In its sample, this clone ranks as medium-sized. The chain combines TRBV11-3 with TRBJ2-2, with D perhaps TRBD2 (6 bases). Germline CDR1 reads SGHNT; CDR2 reads YENEEA. Trimming removed 3 bases from V and 0 bases from J, with 14 bases in between. CDR3 length: 17 residues. The CDR3 region has the DNA TGTGCCAGCAGCTTCCCAAAGACTAGTCCGAACACCGGGGAGCTGTTTTTT. It specifies CASSFPKTSPNTGELFF.

By share of the sample, this clone is large. The chain combines TRBV11-3 with TRBJ2-7; 10 bases are shared with TRBD1. The CDR3 runs 15 residues. In germline, CDR1 is SGHNT, CDR2 YENEEA. V was clipped by 1 base and J by 0 bases; unmatched bases: 0. CDR3 residues: CASSLGTGGSYEQYF. CDR3 in DNA: TGTGCCAGCAGCTTAGGGACAGGGGGCTCCTACGAGCAGTACTTC.

The chain combines TRBV18 with TRBJ2-7; no definite D call. The CDR3 consists of 14 residues. Trimming took 3 bases from V and 2 from J, leaving 11 bases between them. The germline V gene encodes CDR1 KGHSH and CDR2 LQKENI. CDR3 bases: TGTGCCAGCTCACCTGTGGGGTTAACCTACGAGCAGTACTTC. Translating gives CASSPVGLTYEQYF.

This chain links TRBV19 with TRBJ2-7; 8 nucleotides agree with TRBD1. This CDR3 spans 16 amino acids. In germline, CDR1 is LNHDA, CDR2 SQIVND (reference sequence). J lost 2 bases, V lost 4 bases, and 10 bases had no gene match. For the CDR3, the DNA is TGTGCCAGTAGTACTACACAACTACAGGGGGCCTACGAGCAGTACTTC. It translates to CASSTTQLQGAYEQYF.

The chain couples TRBV19 to TRBJ2-1; 7 positions match TRBD2. This CDR3 comprises 14 residues. Germline V CDR1 and CDR2: LNHDA, SQIVND (reference sequence). V dropped 7 bases and J dropped 3; count of bases not matched to a gene: 6. CDR3 nucleotide sequence: TGTGCCAGTAACCGGCTAGCGGACTACAATGAGCAGTTCTTC. Amino acid sequence: CASNRLADYNEQFF.

The rearrangement uses TRBV19 and TRBJ1-1, with D perhaps TRBD1 (6 bases). CDR3 size: 15 residues. Germline-derived CDR1 and CDR2 are LNHDA and SQIVND (reference sequence). The germline V and J ends were trimmed by 4 bases and 1 base, with 13 bases remaining between them. CDR3 DNA: TGTGCCAGTAGTACGACGGGGGGCCGGAACACTGAAGCTTTCTTT. Amino acid sequence: CASSTTGGRNTEAFF.

The chain joins TRBV19 to TRBJ1-5, with D unclear. This CDR3 contains 13 residues. V lost 5 bases and J 0 bases, leaving 5 bases between the germline ends. CDR1 is LNHDA, CDR2 SQIVND, per germline (reference sequence). CDR3 nucleotide sequence: TGTGCCAGTAGTGAAAATAGCAATCAGCCCCAGCATTTT. It is translated as CASSENSNQPQHF.

Judged by abundance, this clone is medium-sized. This chain links TRBV11-3 with TRBJ2-6, with D unclear. The V end lost 2 bases, the J end lost 3 bases, and 8 bases lay between the germline ends. Germline V gene data show CDR1 as SGHNT and CDR2 as YENEEA. The CDR3 is 15 residues long. The CDR3 DNA is TGTGCCAGCAGCTTATTGGAAATTGGGGCCAACGTCCTGACTTTC. Its protein product is CASSLLEIGANVLTF.